Listed below are T cell receptor beta chains from one sample, sequenced in a study of CD8+CD57+ T cells in acquired aplastic anemia. TCRdb called the reads again in MiXCR, with one record for every CDR3 protein. The profile shows 400,000 to 450,000 distinct CDR3 sequences, roughly 64% of them singletons. The sequenced material came from sorted CD4+, CD8+, or CD8+CD57+ T cells (not recorded which) from PBMCs. The receptors stem from a human donor in good health, serving as a control. The CDR3 runs from the conserved cysteine through the conserved F or W. The order of the fields is CDR3 length, D gene, clone size, J gene, V gene, CDR3 DNA, CDR3 protein. A D gene is named only where the DNA matches it firmly. Only some rows state a clone size, as once, few, many or a class for expanded clones.

length: 13
D: NA
size: NA
J: TRBJ2-7
V: TRBV19
DNA: TGTGCCAGCTCCTGGCGAGACCCCTACGTGCAGTACTTC
CDR3: CASSWRDPYVQYF

length: 16
D: TRBD2
size: few
J: TRBJ2-7
V: TRBV15
DNA: TGTGCCACCAGCAACGGCGGGGGGTTCGGTTTCTACGAGCAGTACTTC
CDR3: CATSNGGGFGFYEQYF

length: 12
D: NA
size: NA
J: TRBJ2-3
V: TRBV12-3/TRBV12-4
DNA: TGTGCCAGCACCAATAGCACAGATACGCAGTATTTT
CDR3: CASTNSTDTQYF

length: 15
D: NA
size: NA
J: TRBJ2-7
V: TRBV15
DNA: TGTGCCACCAGCCGTACCGGGACGTCCTCCTACGAGCAGTACTTC
CDR3: CATSRTGTSSYEQYF

length: 12
D: NA
size: NA
J: TRBJ1-1
V: TRBV20-1
DNA: TGCAGTGCTAGTCACGGTGGTACTGAAGCTTTCTTT
CDR3: CSASHGGTEAFF

length: 13
D: TRBD1
size: once
J: TRBJ1-5
V: TRBV19
DNA: TGTGCCAGTACCAGACAGGGATATCAGGCCCAGCATTTT
CDR3: CASTRQGYQAQHF

length: 13
D: NA
size: once
J: TRBJ2-7
V: TRBV7-2
DNA: TGTGCCAGCAATGACCCGGGAACCTACGAGCAGTACTTC
CDR3: CASNDPGTYEQYF

length: 15
D: TRBD1
size: NA
J: TRBJ2-3
V: TRBV20-1
DNA: TGCAGTGCTGGGGGACAGGGGGCCAATGCAGATACGCAGTATTTT
CDR3: CSAGGQGANADTQYF

length: 14
D: TRBD2
size: NA
J: TRBJ2-1
V: TRBV24-1
DNA: TGTGCCACCAACAAAACGATAGCGGGCAACGAGCAGTCCTTC
CDR3: CATNKTIAGNEQSF

length: 16
D: NA
size: few
J: TRBJ2-7
V: TRBV4-3
DNA: TGCGCCAGCAGTGGCCCCAGGGGAGACGCGGCCTACGAGCAGTACTTC
CDR3: CASSGPRGDAAYEQYF

length: 16
D: TRBD1
size: many
J: TRBJ1-5
V: TRBV9
DNA: TGTGCCAGCAGTACTACAGGGGAGGTGGGCAATCAGCCCCAGCATTTT
CDR3: CASSTTGEVGNQPQHF

length: 13
D: TRBD1
size: NA
J: TRBJ2-5
V: TRBV20-1
DNA: TGCAGTGCTAGAGAGCAGGGGGCTCGAACCCAGTACTTC
CDR3: CSAREQGARTQYF

length: 16
D: TRBD1
size: few
J: TRBJ2-7
V: TRBV2
DNA: TGTGCCAGCAGTGTTCGTAGGACAGGGGTCACCTACGAGCAGTACTTC
CDR3: CASSVRRTGVTYEQYF